This T cell receptor beta chain was captured by sequencing in a study of T cells after yellow fever vaccination. Study information: The fractions with low cell numbers were processed using SMART-Seq v4 Ultra Low Input.

They built TCR cDNA with 5'RACE template switching, a step that put in a universal primer site and UMIs. TCRdb re-analysed the 5' RACE reads in MiXCR, keeping a single row per CDR3 protein. The sample yields about 220,000 distinct CDR3 sequences, roughly 3% seen once. Notes on the study in general: The study noted that FACS-sorted repertoires could contain abundant clonotypes contaminating from the bulk population. The study re-detected most primary-vaccination clones after the booster (approximately 97% CD4, around 89% CD8).

V was cut by 3 bases and J by 6 bases, with 11 bases left in between. The CDR3 contains 13 residues. This clonotype was observed at least ten times. Its antigen is not known. This material consisted of CD4+ T cells sorted from PBMCs, taken 10 days after the yellow fever booster vaccination. The TCR comes from a man aged 18 to 30 who received the YFV17D yellow fever vaccine. This sequence joins TRBV12-3 or TRBV12-4 and TRBJ1-1; maybe TRBD1 (6 bases). As DNA, the CDR3 is TGTGCCAGCAGTTTGGTAGGGGGACCTGAAGCTTTCTTT. Its translation is CASSLVGGPEAFF.